The 2 T cell receptor beta chains below were found in one sample sequenced in a study of blood T cell repertoires in COVID-19. TCRdb's copy holds only in-frame clones and misses some; the assay was immunoSEQ multiplex PCR. This sample has 130,000 to 150,000 clones; 88% occur once, and the top ten carry less than 2%. Sample: peripheral blood. These receptors all come from a man aged 70 or older with acute or convalescent COVID-19.

V gene TRBV11-2 combines with J gene TRBJ1-1; the D gene is possibly TRBD1 (6 bases). V shed 3 bases and J shed 11 bases, with 10 bases lying between them. CDR3 size: 11 residues. Germline loops: CDR1 SGHAT, CDR2 FQNNGV. The chain's CDR3 is CASSFNRDAFF. The CDR3 DNA sequence: TGTGCCAGCAGCTTTAACAGGGACGCTTTCTTT.

This chain connects TRBV3-1 (or the pseudogene TRBV3-2) to TRBJ2-3; TRBD2 aligns across 7 bases. Germline V lookup: CDR1 LGHDT, CDR2 YNNKEL (reference sequence). The CDR3 contains 19 residues. The trim removed 1 base at V and 13 bases at J, leaving 26 bases unmatched. CDR3 in DNA: TGTGCCAGCAGCCAAGGCTTAAGAGGGGCGGGAGCGTCATTGGGATATAAGTATTTT. Protein product: CASSQGLRGAGASLGYKYF.